This TCR beta chain was captured in a study of cytomegalovirus exposure and HLA in healthy donors. Regarding the study as a whole: Being productive about 87% or about 30% of the time was typical of most TCR beta V segments in an earlier analysis. More than 15,000 TCR beta sequences were associated with HLA alleles at 0.05 false discovery rate in a later analysis.

As for this clone: The target antigen is unknown.

With 60 Vbeta and 13 Jbeta primers, the PCR was carried out. Assay: immunoSEQ multiplex PCR; the TCRdb copy retains only in-frame clones and omits some. The sample records some 140,000 clones, approximately 75% being singletons. Germline CDR1 is LNHDA and CDR2 is SQIVND (reference sequence). The CDR3 spans 16 residues. Germline trimming cut 4 bases from V and 9 bases from J; bases unmatched to any gene: 14. Sequenced: PBMCs. This sequence was found in a male donor in good health and CMV-seronegative. The chain employs TRBV19 and TRBJ2-1; TRBD2 matches at 8 bases. The CDR3 DNA is TGTGCCAGTAGTAAACTCGGGACTAGGGGCCCGATTGAGCAGTTCTTC. It translates to CASSKLGTRGPIEQFF.